Below are 8 T cell receptor beta chains sequenced from a single sample in a study of CD8+ T cells in alopecia areata. In each case, RNA was isolated and then reverse transcribed into cDNA as the sequencing template. Assay used: immunoSEQ multiplex PCR; TCRdb lists only in-frame clones, some missing. The profile shows over 100,000 clones, about 50% of them singletons. Treatment noted: oral pan-JAK inhibitor, 5-10 mg twice daily. This specimen was CD4+ T cells sorted from blood, taken at week 4, from a patient treated with tofacitinib. These receptors were obtained from a human donor with alopecia areata.

This clone turned up a few times. The chain is built from TRBV19 and TRBJ1-1; 9 bases are shared with TRBD1. This CDR3 contains 15 residues. In germline, CDR1 is LNHDA, CDR2 SQIVND (reference sequence). V was clipped by 4 bases and J by 1 base; unmatched bases: 4. CDR3 residues: CASSRPGQGNTEAFF. CDR3 nucleotides: TGTGCCAGTAGTAGGCCGGGACAGGGGAACACTGAAGCTTTCTTT.

J is TRBJ2-5 and V is TRBV27; D perhaps matches TRBD2 (6 bases). Germline V gene sequence: CDR1 MNHEY, CDR2 SMNVEV (reference sequence). Trimming removed 5 bases at V and 5 bases at J, with 15 bases between. The CDR3 sequence is 14 residues long. CDR3 in DNA: TGTGCCAGCAGTCGCCTACGGGAGCCCGAGACCCAGTACTTC. Protein product: CASSRLREPETQYF.

This sequence joins TRBV2 and TRBJ1-2; D unclear. The CDR3 totals 13 residues. Germline V gives CDR1 SNHLY, CDR2 FYNNEI. Trimming took 1 base from V and 3 from J, leaving 6 bases between them. The CDR3 bases are TGTGCCAGCAGTGAAGAGTCCTACTATGGCTACACCTTC. Its translation is CASSEESYYGYTF. Full variable domain (rest looked up from reference TRBV2 and TRBJ1-2): EPEVTQTPSHQVTQMGQEVILRCVPISNHLYFYWYRQILGQKVEFLVSFYNNEISEKSEIFDDQFSVERPDGSNFTLKIRSTKLEDSAMYFCASSEESYYGYTFGSGTRLTVV.

With regard to this clone: At one end the junction does not follow the germline gene, possibly because of a read error. This chain connects TRBV5-1 to TRBJ1-1, with unresolved D. CDR1 and CDR2 (germline): SGHRS, YFSETQ. The CDR3 spans 15 residues. Here the CDR3 DNA reads TGCGCCAGCAGCTTGGGTAATATGGGGAACGCTGAAGCTTTCTTT. Protein sequence: CASSLGNMGNAEAFF. The full variable domain, with the rest looked up from reference TRBV5-1 and TRBJ1-1, is KAGVTQTPRYLIKTRGQQVTLSCSPISGHRSVSWYQQTPGQGLQFLFEYFSETQRNKGNFPGRFSGRQFSNSRSEMNVSTLELGDSALYLCASSLGNMGNAEAFFGQGTRLTVV.

This chain connects TRBV6-6 to TRBJ1-5; TRBD1 agrees at 10 bases. Germline lookup yields CDR1 MNHNY and CDR2 SVGAGI (reference sequence). V was clipped by 6 bases and J by 7 bases; unmatched bases: 6. This CDR3 contains 14 residues. This CDR3 is CASRGTGDRQPQHF. The DNA of the CDR3 is TGTGCCAGCAGAGGGACAGGGGACAGGCAGCCCCAGCATTTT.

In this sample, this clone turned up a few times. The chain recombines TRBV29-1 with TRBJ1-1; weak D call: TRBD1 (5 bases). The CDR3 runs to 15 residues. Per the germline V gene, CDR1 is SQVTM and CDR2 is ANQGSEA. V lost 2 bases, J lost 5 bases, and 18 bases lay in between. In DNA, the CDR3 is TGCAGCGTTGAAAACGATGGGACTTTACGTACTGAAGCTTTCTTT. Translating it yields CSVENDGTLRTEAFF. Supplemented by reference TRBV29-1 and TRBJ1-1, the full variable domain reads SAVISQKPSRDICQRGTSLTIQCQVDSQVTMMFWYRQQPGQSLTLIATANQGSEATYESGFVIDKFPISRPNLTFSTLTVSNMSPEDSSIYLCSVENDGTLRTEAFFGQGTRLTVV.

V and J are TRBV18 and TRBJ1-3; D is unclear. V gave up 3 bases and J gave up 4 bases, with 7 bases separating them. The germline V gene has CDR1 KGHSH and CDR2 LQKENI. The CDR3 length is 13 residues. CDR3 in amino acids: CASSPTPGNTIYF. The CDR3 DNA is TGTGCCAGCTCACCGACACCAGGAAACACCATATATTTT.

The sample holds many counts of this clone. This chain links TRBV5-1 with TRBJ2-7; no firm D call. V lost 4 bases, J lost 8 bases, and 22 bases lay in between. Germline lookup yields CDR1 SGHRS and CDR2 YFSETQ. There are 15 residues in the CDR3. The CDR3: CASSLAQMHDSKQYF. The DNA of the CDR3 is TGCGCCAGCAGCCTTGCCCAGATGCACGATTCCAAGCAGTACTTC.